Listed below are T cell receptor beta chains from one sample, sequenced in a study of CD8 T cells in ankylosing spondylitis. MiXCR was run by TCRdb on the 5' RACE reads, yielding one entry per CDR3 protein. The top ten hold 4.5% to 5% of the sample, which has 200,000 to 250,000 distinct CDR3 sequences, roughly 8.2% seen once. Specimen: blood, either unsorted or a sorted T cell fraction (not recorded which). The receptors derive from a female donor with ankylosing spondylitis or in good health (not recorded which). Each CDR3 is given with its conserved first and last residue. D genes are given only for firm matches. Not every row has a clone size; where given, it reads once, few, many or a size class.

J gene: TRBJ1-1; clone size: few; V gene: TRBV4-2; D gene: NA; CDR3 DNA: TGTGCCAGCAGCCCGCAGAGTGCAGCTTTCTTT; CDR3 protein: CASSPQSAAFF
J gene: TRBJ1-1; clone size: many; V gene: TRBV7-2; D gene: NA; CDR3 DNA: TGTGCCAGCAGCCCCGGGGGATTGGGTACTGAAGCTTTCTTT; CDR3 protein: CASSPGGLGTEAFF
J gene: TRBJ1-2; clone size: many; V gene: TRBV28; D gene: NA; CDR3 DNA: TGTGCCAGCAGTTTTCCCGGGTCTGACTATGGCTACACCTTC; CDR3 protein: CASSFPGSDYGYTF
J gene: TRBJ2-5; clone size: many; V gene: TRBV4-3; D gene: NA; CDR3 DNA: TGCGCCAGCAGCCAAGCTAAGCCCACCCAAGAGACCCAGTACTTC; CDR3 protein: CASSQAKPTQETQYF
J gene: TRBJ2-7; clone size: many; V gene: TRBV29-1; D gene: NA; CDR3 DNA: TGCAGCGTTGGAGACATTAACTACGAGCAGTACTTC; CDR3 protein: CSVGDINYEQYF
J gene: TRBJ1-5; clone size: NA; V gene: TRBV3-1; D gene: NA; CDR3 DNA: TGTGTCAGCAGCCAGGACAGCCTGGGTCATCAGCCCCAGCATTTT; CDR3 protein: CVSSQDSLGHQPQHF
J gene: TRBJ2-1; clone size: many; V gene: TRBV4-3; D gene: TRBD2; CDR3 DNA: TGCGCCAGCAGCCCCGGCGGGAGGTCCTACAATGAGCAGTTCTTC; CDR3 protein: CASSPGGRSYNEQFF
J gene: TRBJ2-7; clone size: many; V gene: TRBV2; D gene: TRBD1; CDR3 DNA: TGTGCCAGCAGTCGACTCCGGGACAGGGTGCCCGAGCAGTACTTC; CDR3 protein: CASSRLRDRVPEQYF
J gene: TRBJ2-1; clone size: many; V gene: TRBV7-9; D gene: NA; CDR3 DNA: TGTGCCAGCAGCTTAGCGGACGGCCCGTCGGGTGAGCAGTTCTTC; CDR3 protein: CASSLADGPSGEQFF
J gene: TRBJ2-3; clone size: few; V gene: TRBV7-2; D gene: TRBD1; CDR3 DNA: TGTGCCAGCAGCTTAGTGCCGGGGTACAGGGGAGATACGCAGTATTTT; CDR3 protein: CASSLVPGYRGDTQYF
J gene: TRBJ2-2; clone size: many; V gene: TRBV10-3; D gene: TRBD2; CDR3 DNA: TGTGCCATCAGTGACAGCGGGAGGACCCCCGGGGAGCTGTTTTTT; CDR3 protein: CAISDSGRTPGELFF
J gene: TRBJ2-1; clone size: many; V gene: TRBV9; D gene: TRBD2; CDR3 DNA: TGTGCCAGCAGCGTAGGTCTAGCGGGAGGGTATGAGCAGTTCTTC; CDR3 protein: CASSVGLAGGYEQFF
J gene: TRBJ1-2; clone size: many; V gene: TRBV5-6; D gene: NA; CDR3 DNA: TGTGCCAGCAGCCACGACCCGGTTAACTATGGCTACACCTTC; CDR3 protein: CASSHDPVNYGYTF
J gene: TRBJ2-7; clone size: many; V gene: TRBV5-5; D gene: NA; CDR3 DNA: TGTGCCAGCAGCCTGGCCGACGAGCAGTACTTC; CDR3 protein: CASSLADEQYF